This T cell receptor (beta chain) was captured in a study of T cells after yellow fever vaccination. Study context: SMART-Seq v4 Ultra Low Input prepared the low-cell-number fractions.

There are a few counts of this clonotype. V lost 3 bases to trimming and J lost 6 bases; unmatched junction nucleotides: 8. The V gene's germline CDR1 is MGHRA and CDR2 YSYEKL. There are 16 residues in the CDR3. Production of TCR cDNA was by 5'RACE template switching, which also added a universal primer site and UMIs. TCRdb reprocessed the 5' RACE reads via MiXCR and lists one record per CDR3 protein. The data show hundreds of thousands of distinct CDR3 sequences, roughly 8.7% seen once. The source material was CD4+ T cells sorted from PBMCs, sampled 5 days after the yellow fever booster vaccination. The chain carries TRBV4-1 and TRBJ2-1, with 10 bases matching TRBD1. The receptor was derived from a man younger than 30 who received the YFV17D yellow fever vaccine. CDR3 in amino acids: CASSQPGQGSFNEQFF. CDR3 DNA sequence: TGCGCCAGCAGCCAGCCGGGACAGGGGTCTTTCAATGAGCAGTTCTTC.